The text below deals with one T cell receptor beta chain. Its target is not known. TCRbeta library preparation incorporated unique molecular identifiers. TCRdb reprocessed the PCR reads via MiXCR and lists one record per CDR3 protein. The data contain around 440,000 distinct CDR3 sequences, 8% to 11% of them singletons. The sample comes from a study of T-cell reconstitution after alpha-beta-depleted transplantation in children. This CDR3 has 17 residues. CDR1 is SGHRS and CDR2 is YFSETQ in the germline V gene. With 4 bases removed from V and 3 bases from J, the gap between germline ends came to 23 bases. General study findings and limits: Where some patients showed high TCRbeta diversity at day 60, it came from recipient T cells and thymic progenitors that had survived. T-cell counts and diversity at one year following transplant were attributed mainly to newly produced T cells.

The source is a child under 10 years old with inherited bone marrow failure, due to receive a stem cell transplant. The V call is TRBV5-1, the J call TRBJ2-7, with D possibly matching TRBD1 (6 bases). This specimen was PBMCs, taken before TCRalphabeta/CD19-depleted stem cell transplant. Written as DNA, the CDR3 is TGCGCCAGCAGCCGATTGGAGAACCGGGACACCAGCTACGAGCAGTACTTC. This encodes CASSRLENRDTSYEQYF.